This is a list of T cell receptor beta chains from one sample in a study of cytomegalovirus exposure and HLA in healthy donors. Sequenced by immunoSEQ multiplex PCR; TCRdb stores in-frame clones only, minus some. The table shows 150,000 to 200,000 clones, with about 59% occurring only once. The sequenced sample was PBMCs. These receptors were obtained from a man aged 40-50 years in good health and CMV-seronegative. CDR3s include the opening cysteine and the closing phenylalanine or tryptophan. The D gene is left open where the match is weak. Expanded clones are given a class, and other clones once, few, many or no size at all.

>TRBJ1-2|.|.|TRBV28
CASSLGGSRYGYTF
TGTGCCAGCAGTTTAGGGGGCAGTCGGTATGGCTACACCTTC
>TRBJ2-2|.|TRBD1|TRBV6-5
CASRGQGAGTGELFF
TGTGCCAGCAGGGGACAGGGGGCCGGCACCGGGGAGCTGTTTTTT
>TRBJ1-5|.|.|TRBV6-1
CASSRTSNQPQHF
TGTGCCAGCAGTAGGACAAGCAATCAGCCCCAGCATTTT
>TRBJ2-3|.|.|TRBV19
CASSMGSGDTQYF
TGTGCCAGTAGTATGGGTTCCGGGGATACGCAGTATTTT
>TRBJ1-2|.|.|TRBV5-5
CASSLARGATYGYTF
TGTGCCAGCAGCTTGGCTCGGGGGGCAACGTATGGCTACACCTTC
>TRBJ1-4|many|.|TRBV6-6
CASSPRHLNEKLFF
TGTGCCAGCAGTCCACGACACCTCAATGAAAAACTGTTTTTT
>TRBJ2-7|.|.|TRBV12-5
CASGLGATYEQYF
TGTGCTAGTGGTTTGGGAGCTACCTACGAGCAGTACTTC
>TRBJ2-5|.|.|TRBV7-2
CASSLGGSGPQETQYF
TGTGCCAGCAGCTTGGGAGGTAGCGGACCTCAAGAGACCCAGTACTTC
>TRBJ2-7|.|TRBD2|TRBV2
CASKMGLATYEQYF
TGTGCCAGCAAGATGGGACTAGCGACCTACGAGCAGTACTTC
>TRBJ2-7|.|.|TRBV4-1
CASSQVGRLYEQYF
TGCGCCAGCAGCCAGGTAGGGAGGCTCTACGAGCAGTACTTC
>TRBJ2-7|.|TRBD2|TRBV5-5
CASSGLTSVHEQYF
TGTGCCAGCAGCGGATTGACTAGCGTCCACGAGCAGTACTTC
>TRBJ2-7|.|TRBD2|TRBV13
CASSFAGVYEQYF
TGTGCCAGCAGCTTCGCGGGAGTCTACGAGCAGTACTTC
>TRBJ2-5|.|.|TRBV19
CASSTDWRRETQYF
TGTGCCAGTAGTACCGACTGGCGGAGGGAGACCCAGTACTTC
>TRBJ1-2|.|.|TRBV18
CASSAGDYGYTF
TGTGCCAGCTCAGCAGGGGACTATGGCTACACCTTC
>TRBJ2-3|few|.|TRBV5-1
CASSPQADTTDTQYF
TGCGCCAGCAGCCCACAAGCGGATACCACAGATACGCAGTATTTT
>TRBJ2-3|.|.|TRBV19
CASSSPGLTPDTQYF
TGTGCCAGTAGTTCACCGGGACTTACCCCCGATACGCAGTATTTT
>TRBJ2-1|once|.|TRBV19
CASSIDRGRNEQFF
TGTGCCAGTAGTATAGATAGGGGTCGGAATGAGCAGTTCTTC
>TRBJ2-7|.|.|TRBV28
CASSAHGAGAYYEQYF
TGTGCCAGCAGCGCCCACGGCGCGGGGGCCTACTACGAGCAGTACTTC
>TRBJ1-5|.|TRBD1|TRBV7-2
CASSLSGGYQPQHF
TGTGCCAGCAGCTTATCAGGGGGCTATCAGCCCCAGCATTTT
>TRBJ2-1|.|.|TRBV7-2
CASSPKGEKGGSSYNEQFF
TGTGCCAGCAGCCCGAAGGGAGAAAAGGGGGGGAGCTCCTACAATGAGCAGTTCTTC
>TRBJ2-7|.|TRBD1|TRBV19
CASSSQGAYEQYF
TGTGCCAGTAGTTCCCAGGGGGCCTACGAGCAGTACTTC
>TRBJ1-5|few|.|TRBV20-1
CSAREGGPQHF
TGCAGTGCTCGCGAGGGTGGGCCCCAGCATTTT
>TRBJ1-4|few|TRBD1|TRBV4-3
CASSQGQGELFF
TGCGCCAGCAGCCAGGGACAGGGGGAACTGTTTTTT
>TRBJ2-5|few|TRBD2|TRBV30
CASRTSGQETQYF
TGTGCCAGCCGGACTAGCGGGCAAGAGACCCAGTACTTC
>TRBJ2-2|.|TRBD2|TRBV15
CATSRDSGTSATGELFF
TGTGCCACCAGCAGAGATTCTGGGACTAGCGCCACCGGGGAGCTGTTTTTT
>TRBJ1-5|.|.|TRBV12-5
CASGLYYARTEGQPQHF
TGTGCTAGTGGTTTGTATTACGCGAGAACAGAGGGTCAGCCCCAGCATTTT
>TRBJ2-2|.|TRBD2|TRBV10-3
CAIKGSGGLNTGELFF
TGTGCCATCAAGGGATCGGGGGGGTTGAACACCGGGGAGCTGTTTTTT
>TRBJ2-1|.|TRBD2|TRBV2
CASCRGLYNEQFF
TGTGCCAGCTGTCGGGGACTATACAATGAGCAGTTCTTC
>TRBJ2-7|.|.|TRBV20-1
CSALETYEQYF
TGCAGTGCTTTGGAGACCTACGAGCAGTACTTC
>TRBJ1-5|few|.|TRBV7-2
CASSLQGNQPQHF
TGTGCCAGCAGCTTACAGGGCAATCAGCCCCAGCATTTT
>TRBJ2-5|.|TRBD1|TRBV6-1
CASTLDRAQETQYF
TGTGCCAGCACATTAGACAGGGCTCAAGAGACCCAGTACTTC
>TRBJ2-7|few|TRBD2|TRBV7-3
CASSLRGGIYEQYF
TGTGCCAGCAGCTTACGGGGGGGGATCTACGAGCAGTACTTC
>TRBJ2-5|few|TRBD1|TRBV5-1
CASSPGQGATQETQYF
TGCGCCAGCAGCCCGGGACAGGGGGCGACTCAAGAGACCCAGTACTTC
>TRBJ2-7|once|TRBD2|TRBV19
CATQYEGGSTYEQYF
TGTGCCACCCAGTACGAGGGCGGGAGTACCTACGAGCAGTACTTC
>TRBJ2-5|.|TRBD1|TRBV5-4
CASSLVGTGEETQYF
TGTGCCAGCAGCTTGGTAGGAACAGGGGAAGAGACCCAGTACTTC
>TRBJ2-7|few|.|TRBV27
CASSLRWTPSHEQYF
TGTGCCAGCAGTTTAAGATGGACTCCAAGCCACGAGCAGTACTTC
>TRBJ2-4|few|TRBD1|TRBV27
CASSSTGGLGAKNIQYF
TGTGCCAGCAGTTCGACAGGGGGCTTGGGCGCCAAAAACATTCAGTACTTC
>TRBJ1-5|.|TRBD1|TRBV9
CASSTGDGNQPQHF
TGTGCCAGCTCCACAGGGGACGGCAATCAGCCCCAGCATTTT
>TRBJ2-7|.|.|TRBV7-9
CSSSLVGGPNYEQYF
TGTTCCAGCAGCTTAGTTGGAGGGCCGAACTACGAGCAGTACTTC
>TRBJ2-7|.|.|TRBV4-3
CASSQTRDTYYEQYF
TGCGCCAGCAGCCAGACCCGGGACACCTACTACGAGCAGTACTTC
>TRBJ2-1|.|TRBD1|TRBV5-1
CASSLEGQNYNEQFF
TGCGCCAGCAGCTTGGAGGGACAGAACTACAATGAGCAGTTCTTC
>TRBJ2-7|.|.|TRBV27
CASSDSGGVEQYF
TGTGCCAGCAGTGACTCCGGAGGGGTCGAGCAGTACTTC
>TRBJ2-2|.|TRBD1|TRBV5-1
CASSLDRGQVTGELFF
TGCGCCAGCAGCCTCGACAGGGGACAGGTCACCGGGGAGCTGTTTTTT
>TRBJ2-5|.|TRBD2|TRBV5-1
CASSLTPSGGQETQYF
TGCGCCAGCAGCTTGACCCCTAGCGGGGGGCAAGAGACCCAGTACTTC
>TRBJ2-7|.|.|TRBV6-4
CSICRSDYEQYF
TGTTCCATCTGTAGGAGCGATTACGAGCAGTACTTC